This TCR beta chain was found in a study of Ad26.COV2.S vaccination and SARS-CoV-2 variants. General study findings and limits: Breadth and depth estimates from TCRs may understate total T cell responses. Vaccinated and placebo-treated recipients had similar non-spike TCR breadth. Spike-specific responses of CD8+ and CD4+ T cells were reported to display substantial breadth after vaccination.

The CDR3 sequence is 13 residues long. V lost 8 bases and J 0 bases, leaving 8 bases between the germline ends. Germline-derived CDR1 and CDR2 are SGHAT and FQNNGV. Method: immunoSEQ multiplex PCR; TCRdb's copy keeps in-frame clones and lacks some. The sample yields some 390,000 clones, approximately 89% seen once. Documented treatment: around 19 received Ad26.COV2.S at low or high dose, single or two shots; several received placebo; per-sample allocation not given. Sampling was done on day 63 after the first vaccine or placebo injection. The sample came from a Boston adult aged 18-55 years. Note on this clone: The target antigen is unknown.

V gene TRBV11-2 combines with J gene TRBJ2-1, with D hard to call. The sequence was collected from a person aged 18-60 years who received the Ad26.COV2.S COVID-19 vaccine or a placebo. Material: peripheral blood, obtained in a trial of Ad26.COV2.S vaccine versus placebo. This CDR3 is CASEAPSYNEQFF. CDR3 DNA sequence: TGTGCCAGCGAGGCCCCCTCCTACAATGAGCAGTTCTTC.